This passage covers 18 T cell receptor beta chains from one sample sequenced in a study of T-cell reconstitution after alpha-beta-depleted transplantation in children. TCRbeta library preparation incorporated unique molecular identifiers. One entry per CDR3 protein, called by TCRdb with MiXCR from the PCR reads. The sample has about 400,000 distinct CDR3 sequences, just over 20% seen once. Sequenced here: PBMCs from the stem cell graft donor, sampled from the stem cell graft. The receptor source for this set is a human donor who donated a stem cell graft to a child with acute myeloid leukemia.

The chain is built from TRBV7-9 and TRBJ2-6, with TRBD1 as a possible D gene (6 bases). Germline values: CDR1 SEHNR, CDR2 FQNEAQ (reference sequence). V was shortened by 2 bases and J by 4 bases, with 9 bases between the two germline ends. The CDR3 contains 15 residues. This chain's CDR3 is CASSLSGAGANVLTF. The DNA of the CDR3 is TGTGCCAGCAGCTTATCAGGGGCCGGGGCCAACGTCCTGACTTTC.

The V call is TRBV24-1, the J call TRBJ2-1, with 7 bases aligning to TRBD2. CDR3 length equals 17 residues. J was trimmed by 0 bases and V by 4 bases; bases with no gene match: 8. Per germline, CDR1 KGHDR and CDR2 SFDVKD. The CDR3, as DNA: TGTGCCACCAGTGAAGCGTCTAGCGGTAGCTCCTACAATGAGCAGTTCTTC. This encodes CATSEASSGSSYNEQFF.

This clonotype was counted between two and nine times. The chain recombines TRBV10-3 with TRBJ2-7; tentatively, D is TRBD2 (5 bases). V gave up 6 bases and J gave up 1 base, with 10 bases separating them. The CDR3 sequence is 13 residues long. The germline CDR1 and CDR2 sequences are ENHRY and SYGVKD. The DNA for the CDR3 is TGTGCCATCAGGGGAGACGGATCCTACGAGCAGTACTTC. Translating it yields CAIRGDGSYEQYF.

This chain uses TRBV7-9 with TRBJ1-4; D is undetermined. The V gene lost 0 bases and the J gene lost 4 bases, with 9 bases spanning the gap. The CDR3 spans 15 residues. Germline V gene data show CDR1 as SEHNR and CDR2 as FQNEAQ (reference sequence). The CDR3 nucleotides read TGTGCCAGCAGCTTAGCGGAAGTCAGTAATGAAAAACTGTTTTTT. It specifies CASSLAEVSNEKLFF.

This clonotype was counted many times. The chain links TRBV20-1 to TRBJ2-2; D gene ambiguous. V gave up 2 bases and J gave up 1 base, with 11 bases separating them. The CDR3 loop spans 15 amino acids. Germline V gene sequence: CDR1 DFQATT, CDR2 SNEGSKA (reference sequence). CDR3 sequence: CSARTGPMNTGELFF. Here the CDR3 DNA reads TGCAGTGCTAGAACCGGGCCCATGAACACCGGGGAGCTGTTTTTT.

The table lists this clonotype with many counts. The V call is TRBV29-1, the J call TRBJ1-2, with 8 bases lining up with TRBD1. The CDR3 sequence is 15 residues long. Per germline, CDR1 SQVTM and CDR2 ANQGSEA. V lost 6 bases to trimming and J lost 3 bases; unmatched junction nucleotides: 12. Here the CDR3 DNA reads TGCAGCGTAGCACCCGCAGCAGGGGGCTACTATGGCTACACCTTC. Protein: CSVAPAAGGYYGYTF.

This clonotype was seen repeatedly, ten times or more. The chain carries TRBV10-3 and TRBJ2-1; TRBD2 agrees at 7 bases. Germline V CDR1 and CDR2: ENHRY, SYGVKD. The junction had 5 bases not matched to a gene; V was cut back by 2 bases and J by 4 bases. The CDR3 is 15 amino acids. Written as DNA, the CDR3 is TGTGCCATCAGTGAGACCAGCGGGGCATACAATGAGCAGTTCTTC. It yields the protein CAISETSGAYNEQFF.

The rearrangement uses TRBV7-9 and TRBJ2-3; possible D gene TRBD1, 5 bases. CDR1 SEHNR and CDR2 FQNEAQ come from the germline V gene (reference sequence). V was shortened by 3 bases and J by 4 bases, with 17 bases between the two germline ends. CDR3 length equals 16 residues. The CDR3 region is CASSFLGREVPDTQYF. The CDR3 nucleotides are TGTGCCAGCAGCTTTCTGGGCAGGGAAGTACCAGATACGCAGTATTTT.

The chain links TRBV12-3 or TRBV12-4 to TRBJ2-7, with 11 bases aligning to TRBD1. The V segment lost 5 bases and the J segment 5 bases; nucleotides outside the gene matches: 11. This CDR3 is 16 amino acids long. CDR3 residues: CASSGRDRGNFNEQYF. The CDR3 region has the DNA TGTGCCAGCAGTGGCCGGGACAGGGGGAACTTCAACGAGCAGTACTTC.

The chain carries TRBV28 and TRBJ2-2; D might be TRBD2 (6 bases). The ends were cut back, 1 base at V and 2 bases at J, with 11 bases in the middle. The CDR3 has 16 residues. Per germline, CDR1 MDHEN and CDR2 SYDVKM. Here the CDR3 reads CASSLSSGVNTGELFF. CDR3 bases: TGTGCCAGCAGTTTATCGTCGGGAGTCAACACCGGGGAGCTGTTTTTT.

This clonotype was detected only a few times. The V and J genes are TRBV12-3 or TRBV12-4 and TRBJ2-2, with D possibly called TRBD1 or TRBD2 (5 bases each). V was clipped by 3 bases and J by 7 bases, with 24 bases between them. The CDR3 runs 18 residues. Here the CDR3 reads CASSFSRLQRGANGELFF. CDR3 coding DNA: TGTGCCAGCAGTTTCTCTAGGTTACAGAGGGGAGCGAACGGGGAGCTGTTTTTT.

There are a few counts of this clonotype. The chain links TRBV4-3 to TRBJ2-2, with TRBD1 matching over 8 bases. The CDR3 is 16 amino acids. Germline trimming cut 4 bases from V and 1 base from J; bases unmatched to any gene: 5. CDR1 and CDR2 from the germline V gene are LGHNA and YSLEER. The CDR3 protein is CASSPQGTGNTGELFF. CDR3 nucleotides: TGCGCCAGCAGCCCTCAGGGGACAGGGAACACCGGGGAGCTGTTTTTT.

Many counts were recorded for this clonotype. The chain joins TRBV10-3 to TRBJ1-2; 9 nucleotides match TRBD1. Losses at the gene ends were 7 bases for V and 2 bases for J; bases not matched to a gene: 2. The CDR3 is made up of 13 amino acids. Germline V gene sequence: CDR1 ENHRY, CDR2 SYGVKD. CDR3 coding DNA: TGTGCCATCAAAGGGACAGGGAACTATGGCTACACCTTC. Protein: CAIKGTGNYGYTF.

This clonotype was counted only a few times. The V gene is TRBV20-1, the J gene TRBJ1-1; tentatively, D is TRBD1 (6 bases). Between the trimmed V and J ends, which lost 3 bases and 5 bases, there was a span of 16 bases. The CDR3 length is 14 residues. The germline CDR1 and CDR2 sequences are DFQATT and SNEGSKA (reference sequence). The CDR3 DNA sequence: TGCAGTGCTAGTACTACAGGGTCGGGAACTGAAGCTTTCTTT. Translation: CSASTTGSGTEAFF.

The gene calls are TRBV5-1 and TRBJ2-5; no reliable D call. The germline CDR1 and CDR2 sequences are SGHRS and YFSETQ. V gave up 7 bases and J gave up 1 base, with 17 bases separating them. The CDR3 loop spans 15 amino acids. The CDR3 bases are TGCGCCAGCGCCCCCCTACGACGGCCCCAAGAGACCCAGTACTTC. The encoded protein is CASAPLRRPQETQYF.

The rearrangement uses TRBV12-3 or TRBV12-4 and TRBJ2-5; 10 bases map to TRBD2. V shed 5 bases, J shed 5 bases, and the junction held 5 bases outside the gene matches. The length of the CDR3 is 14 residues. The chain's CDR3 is CASSTSGVMETQYF. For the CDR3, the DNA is TGTGCCAGCAGTACTAGCGGGGTCATGGAGACCCAGTACTTC.

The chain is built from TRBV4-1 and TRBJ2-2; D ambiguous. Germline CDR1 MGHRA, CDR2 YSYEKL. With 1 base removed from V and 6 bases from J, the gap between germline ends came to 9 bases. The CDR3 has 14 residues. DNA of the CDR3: TGCGCCAGCAGCCAAGCTTTTAGGGCCGGGGAGCTGTTTTTT. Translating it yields CASSQAFRAGELFF.

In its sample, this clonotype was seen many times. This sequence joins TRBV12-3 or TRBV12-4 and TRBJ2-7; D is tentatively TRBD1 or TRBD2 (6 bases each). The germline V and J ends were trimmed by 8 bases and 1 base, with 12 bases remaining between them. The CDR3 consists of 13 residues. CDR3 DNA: TGTGCCAGCGTTTTAGGGGGGTCCTACGAGCAGTACTTC. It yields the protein CASVLGGSYEQYF.